The T cell receptor beta chain described here comes from a study of T cell responses to AZD1222 COVID-19 vaccine. Study background: Pooling was applied to second doses at about 4 or about 12 weeks.

A word on this clone: Its antigen is still unknown.

TCRdb's copy holds only in-frame clones and misses some; the assay was immunoSEQ multiplex PCR. Of about 130,000 clones listed, approximately 91% are singletons. Study-level results: Only 5 to 7 AZD1222 recipients tested seropositive at baseline.

In germline, CDR1 is LNHDA, CDR2 SQIVND (reference sequence). J lost 5 bases, V lost 5 bases, and 5 bases had no gene match. This CDR3 has 15 residues. The chain has TRBV19 and TRBJ2-1; 11 bases map to TRBD2. This sequence was found in an adult in good health. Here the sequenced sample was peripheral blood, taken on day 0 of AZD1222 vaccination. CDR3 region: CASSHPSGGNNEQFF. The CDR3 region has the DNA TGTGCCAGTAGTCACCCTAGCGGGGGGAACAATGAGCAGTTCTTC.